This T cell receptor beta chain comes out of a study of blood T cells in healthy people across ages. Every sample had a minimum of 6.5 million PBMCs isolated. Overall study findings and caveats: Roughly linear declines in TCR beta diversity per million T cells occurred with age. Versus aged donors, long-lived donors had higher diversity and more naive CD4+ cells.

It was with a sample-barcoded 5' primer and a J-beta primer mix that a second PCR of roughly 7 to 12 cycles was run. TCRdb fed the 5' RACE reads into MiXCR, producing one record per CDR3 protein. Among 1.5 million to 2 million distinct CDR3 sequences, roughly 27% were seen once, and the ten largest hold 7.7%. A few counts support this clonotype. As yet, its antigen is unknown. This TCR derives from a woman aged 25 to 45 in good health. The sequencing sample was made of blood.

Here the CDR3 DNA reads TGCAGTGCTACTGGCGGGAGAGCCTACAATGAGCAGTTCTTC. Encoded protein: CSATGGRAYNEQFF. The chain joins TRBV20-1 to TRBJ2-1; 7 nucleotides align to TRBD2. The junction had 5 bases not matched to a gene; V was cut back by 4 bases and J by 2 bases. The CDR3 runs 14 residues. Germline V lookup: CDR1 DFQATT, CDR2 SNEGSKA (reference sequence).